This T cell receptor beta chain was identified in a study of blood T cell repertoires in COVID-19. Assay: immunoSEQ multiplex PCR; the TCRdb copy retains only in-frame clones and omits some. The table shows about 110,000 clones, with 60% to 80% occurring only once. Trimming stripped 4 bases from V and 6 bases from J, with 20 bases between. CDR1 KGHDR and CDR2 SFDVKD come from the germline V gene. CDR3 length: 16 amino acids. The rearrangement uses TRBV24-1 and TRBJ1-1, with D possibly matching TRBD1 (6 bases). The origin of this receptor is an elderly woman with active or convalescent COVID-19. The sequencing input was peripheral blood. Here the CDR3 reads CATSERDTGSGAEAFF. The CDR3 DNA reads TGTGCCACCAGTGAAAGGGACACCGGATCGGGCGCTGAAGCTTTCTTT.